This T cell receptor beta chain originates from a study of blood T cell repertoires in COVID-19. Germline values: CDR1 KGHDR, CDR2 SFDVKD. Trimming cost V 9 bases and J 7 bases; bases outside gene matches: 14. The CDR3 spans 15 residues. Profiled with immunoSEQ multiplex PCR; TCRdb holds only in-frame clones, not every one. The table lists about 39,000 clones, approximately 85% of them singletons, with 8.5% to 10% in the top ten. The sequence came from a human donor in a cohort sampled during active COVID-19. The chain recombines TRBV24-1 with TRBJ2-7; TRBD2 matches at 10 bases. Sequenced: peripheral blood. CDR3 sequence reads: CATRDKSGRADEQYF. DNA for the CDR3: TGTGCCACCCGCGACAAAAGCGGGAGGGCCGATGAGCAGTACTTC.